This T cell receptor beta chain was captured by sequencing in a study of early T cells in non-severe SARS-CoV-2 infection. In TCRdb, the 5' RACE reads were re-called with MiXCR into one record per CDR3 protein. Found here are 85,000 to 100,000 distinct CDR3 sequences, under 15% of them singletons; the top ten hold approximately 2%. This clonotype turned up a few times. The specimen was whole blood. The clonotype originates from an adult who was a healthcare worker with PCR-confirmed SARS-CoV-2 infection or an uninfected control (not recorded which).

CDR3 residues: CASSVQAGDGEQFF. CDR3 DNA sequence: TGTGCCAGCAGCGTTCAAGCGGGGGATGGTGAGCAGTTCTTC. This chain uses TRBV9 with TRBJ2-1; 8 bases fit TRBD2. CDR3 length: 14 amino acids. Germline trimming cut 2 bases from V and 9 bases from J; bases unmatched to any gene: 7. Germline CDR1 SGDLS, CDR2 YYNGEE.